This T cell receptor (beta chain) was found in a study of cytotoxic CD8 clonotypes in ibrutinib-treated CLL. About the study: Once treatment had gone on for a median of around 11 months, range 6 to 36, response samples were drawn.

General study findings and limits: Public clonotypes proved infrequent, and on treatment they shrank or remained steady.

Sequencing was designed to attain a depth spanning 1 in 200,000 to 1 in 1 million T cells. TCRdb's copy holds only in-frame clones and misses some; the assay was immunoSEQ multiplex PCR. The data contain around 60,000 clones, less than 60% of them seen just once; the ten biggest clones take up approximately 15%. There are 15 residues in the CDR3. Germline CDR1 MNHEY, CDR2 SVGAGI. Trimming stripped 4 bases from V and 2 bases from J, with 15 bases between. A word on this clone: The antigen is not known.

The source was PBMCs, collected after 12 months of ibrutinib treatment. This sequence originates from a human donor with chronic lymphocytic leukemia. The chain is built from TRBV6-5 and TRBJ2-7; D is perhaps TRBD2 (6 bases). CDR3 loop: CASSSAGLGAYEQYF. The CDR3 DNA is TGTGCCAGCAGTTCCGCGGGACTGGGAGCCTACGAGCAGTACTTC.